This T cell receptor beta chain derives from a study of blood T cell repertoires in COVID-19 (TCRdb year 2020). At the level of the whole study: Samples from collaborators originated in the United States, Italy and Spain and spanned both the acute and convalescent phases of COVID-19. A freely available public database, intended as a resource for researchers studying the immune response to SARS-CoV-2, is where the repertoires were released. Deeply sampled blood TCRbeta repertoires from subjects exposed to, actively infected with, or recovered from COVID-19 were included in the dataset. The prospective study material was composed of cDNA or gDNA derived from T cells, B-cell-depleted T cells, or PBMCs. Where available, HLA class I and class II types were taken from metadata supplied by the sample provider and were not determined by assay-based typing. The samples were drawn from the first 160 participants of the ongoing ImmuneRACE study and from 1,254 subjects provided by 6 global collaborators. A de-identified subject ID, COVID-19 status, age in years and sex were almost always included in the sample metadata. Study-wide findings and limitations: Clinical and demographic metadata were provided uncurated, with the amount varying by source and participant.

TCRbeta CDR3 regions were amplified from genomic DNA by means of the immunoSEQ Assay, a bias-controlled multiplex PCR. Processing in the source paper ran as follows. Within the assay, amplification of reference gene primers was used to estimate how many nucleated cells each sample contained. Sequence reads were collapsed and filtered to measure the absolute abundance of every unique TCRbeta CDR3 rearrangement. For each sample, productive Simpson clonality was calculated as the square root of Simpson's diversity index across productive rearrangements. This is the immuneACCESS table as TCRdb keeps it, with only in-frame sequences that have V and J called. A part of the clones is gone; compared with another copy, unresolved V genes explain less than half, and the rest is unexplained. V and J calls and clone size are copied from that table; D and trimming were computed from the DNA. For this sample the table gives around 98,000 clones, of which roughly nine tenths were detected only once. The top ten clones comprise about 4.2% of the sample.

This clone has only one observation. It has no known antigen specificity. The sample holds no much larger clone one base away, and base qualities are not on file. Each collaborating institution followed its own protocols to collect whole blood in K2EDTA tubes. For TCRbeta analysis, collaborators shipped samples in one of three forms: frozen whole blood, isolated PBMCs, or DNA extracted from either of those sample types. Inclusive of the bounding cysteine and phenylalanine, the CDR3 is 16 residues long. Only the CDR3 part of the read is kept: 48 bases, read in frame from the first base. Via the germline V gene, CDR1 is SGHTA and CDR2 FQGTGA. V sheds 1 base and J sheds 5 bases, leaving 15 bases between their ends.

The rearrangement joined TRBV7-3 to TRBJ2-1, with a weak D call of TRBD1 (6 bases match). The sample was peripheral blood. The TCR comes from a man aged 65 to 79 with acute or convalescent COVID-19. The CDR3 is CASSLRVGQPDNEQFF. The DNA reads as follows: TGTGCCAGCAGCTTAAGGGTGGGACAACCTGACAATGAGCAGTTCTTC.